This is a list of T cell receptor beta chains from one sample in a study of post-analysis software for immune sequencing data. TCRdb reanalysed the PCR reads using MiXCR and keeps one entry per CDR3 protein. The sample lists about 540,000 distinct CDR3 sequences; 30% to 40% were seen once. The specimen sequenced was blood. The source of these receptors is a girl aged 2-17 years with multiple sclerosis. Both conserved end residues are part of each CDR3. Each record gives: D gene, clone size, J gene, V gene, CDR3 DNA, CDR3 protein. A D gene is named only where the DNA matches it firmly. The size field is filled for only some rows; it gives once, few, many or a size class.

d_call: TRBD1
clone_size: few
j_call: TRBJ2-5
v_call: TRBV12-3/TRBV12-4
cdr3_nt: TGTGCCAGCAGTTTAACGGGACAGGCGGGAGAGACCCAGTACTTC
cdr3_aa: CASSLTGQAGETQYF

d_call: TRBD1
clone_size: .
j_call: TRBJ1-2
v_call: TRBV9
cdr3_nt: TGTGCCAGCAGCGTAGAATTGGGGACAGGGGAGAACTATGGCTACACCTTC
cdr3_aa: CASSVELGTGENYGYTF

d_call: .
clone_size: .
j_call: TRBJ2-1
v_call: TRBV10-3
cdr3_nt: TGTGCCATCAGTGATATCCGGCGGGACATCTACGAGCAGTTCTTC
cdr3_aa: CAISDIRRDIYEQFF

d_call: .
clone_size: .
j_call: TRBJ1-2
v_call: TRBV5-1
cdr3_nt: TGCGCCAGCAGCTTGGATCCACAGGGCCGCTCCCATGGCTACACCTTC
cdr3_aa: CASSLDPQGRSHGYTF

d_call: .
clone_size: .
j_call: TRBJ2-7
v_call: TRBV29-1
cdr3_nt: TGCAGCGTTTACAGGGAGGCCGAGCAGTACTTC
cdr3_aa: CSVYREAEQYF

d_call: .
clone_size: few
j_call: TRBJ1-5
v_call: TRBV12-3/TRBV12-4
cdr3_nt: TGTGCCAGCAGTCTTCAGGGGTTTGGTCAGCCCCAGCATTTT
cdr3_aa: CASSLQGFGQPQHF

d_call: .
clone_size: .
j_call: TRBJ1-6
v_call: TRBV7-8
cdr3_nt: TGTGCCAGCAGCCCCAGAAGGAATTCACCCCTCCACTTT
cdr3_aa: CASSPRRNSPLHF

d_call: TRBD2
clone_size: .
j_call: TRBJ2-5
v_call: TRBV3-1
cdr3_nt: TGTGCCAGCAGCCCTTCCCGACTAGCGGGGGGTGAGACCCAGTACTTC
cdr3_aa: CASSPSRLAGGETQYF

d_call: .
clone_size: .
j_call: TRBJ1-2
v_call: TRBV6-6
cdr3_nt: TGTGCCAGCAGTTGGGGCACTAACTATGGCTACACCTTC
cdr3_aa: CASSWGTNYGYTF

d_call: .
clone_size: .
j_call: TRBJ1-5
v_call: TRBV20-1
cdr3_nt: TGCAGTGCTACGCAGATGACCGTGGGAAATCAGCCCCAGCATTTT
cdr3_aa: CSATQMTVGNQPQHF

d_call: .
clone_size: .
j_call: TRBJ2-1
v_call: TRBV5-1
cdr3_nt: TGCGCCAGCAGCTTGGAGGGGGGGGTTAATGAGCAGTTCTTC
cdr3_aa: CASSLEGGVNEQFF

d_call: .
clone_size: .
j_call: TRBJ2-5
v_call: TRBV3-1
cdr3_nt: TGTGCCAGCAGCCAAGAAGGGTCGTGGTGGAGAGAAGAGACCCAGTACTTC
cdr3_aa: CASSQEGSWWREETQYF

d_call: .
clone_size: .
j_call: TRBJ2-5
v_call: TRBV5-1
cdr3_nt: TGCGCCAGCAGCTTGGCTGCTAGCCCTCAAGAGACCCGGTACTTC
cdr3_aa: CASSLAASPQETRYF

d_call: TRBD1
clone_size: .
j_call: TRBJ2-7
v_call: TRBV20-1
cdr3_nt: TGCAGTGCTAGGTCAGGACAGGGCCTCCACGAGCAGTACTTC
cdr3_aa: CSARSGQGLHEQYF

d_call: .
clone_size: many
j_call: TRBJ2-3
v_call: TRBV6-2/TRBV6-3
cdr3_nt: TGTGCCAGCAGTCCCCAGGGTACAGATACGCAGTATTTT
cdr3_aa: CASSPQGTDTQYF

d_call: TRBD2
clone_size: .
j_call: TRBJ2-1
v_call: TRBV13
cdr3_nt: TGTGCCAGCAGCCCTAGACTAGCGGGGCCGATTGAAAATGAGCAGTTCTTC
cdr3_aa: CASSPRLAGPIENEQFF

d_call: TRBD1
clone_size: .
j_call: TRBJ2-7
v_call: TRBV10-3
cdr3_nt: TGTGCCGTCAGTGGGGACAGAAACGAGGGCGGCGAGCAGTACTTC
cdr3_aa: CAVSGDRNEGGEQYF

d_call: .
clone_size: .
j_call: TRBJ2-7
v_call: TRBV10-3
cdr3_nt: TGTGCCATCAGTGAGCCTTTTGGATATCGGGACGGGGGTGACTCCTACGAGCAGTACTTC
cdr3_aa: CAISEPFGYRDGGDSYEQYF

d_call: TRBD1
clone_size: once
j_call: TRBJ1-2
v_call: TRBV7-9
cdr3_nt: TGTGCCAGCAGCTTAGTGCTGCTAGGGACAGCCTATGGCTACACCTTC
cdr3_aa: CASSLVLLGTAYGYTF

d_call: .
clone_size: .
j_call: TRBJ1-5
v_call: TRBV12-3/TRBV12-4
cdr3_nt: TGTGCCAGCAGTTTGGCGGGGTCCTATCAGCCCCAGCATTTT
cdr3_aa: CASSLAGSYQPQHF

d_call: TRBD2
clone_size: few
j_call: TRBJ2-1
v_call: TRBV20-1
cdr3_nt: TGCAGTGCCCCCCACAGGGTACTAGCGGGGGAGCAGTTCTTC
cdr3_aa: CSAPHRVLAGEQFF

d_call: .
clone_size: few
j_call: TRBJ2-7
v_call: TRBV15
cdr3_nt: TGTGCCACCGCGGCCTCCTACGAGCAGTACTTC
cdr3_aa: CATAASYEQYF

d_call: .
clone_size: .
j_call: TRBJ2-5
v_call: TRBV4-1
cdr3_nt: TGCGCCAGCAGCCAAGTTCCGGGGCAGCAAGAGACCCAGTACTTC
cdr3_aa: CASSQVPGQQETQYF

d_call: .
clone_size: .
j_call: TRBJ2-3
v_call: TRBV12-3/TRBV12-4
cdr3_nt: TGTGCCAGCAGGACCCTCCCCGGCACAGATACGCAGTATTTT
cdr3_aa: CASRTLPGTDTQYF

d_call: TRBD1
clone_size: few
j_call: TRBJ2-3
v_call: TRBV27
cdr3_nt: TGTGCCAGCAGTTTATTCGGGACAGGGGTAAACGATACGCAGTATTTT
cdr3_aa: CASSLFGTGVNDTQYF

d_call: TRBD2
clone_size: few
j_call: TRBJ2-5
v_call: TRBV20-1
cdr3_nt: TGCAGTGCTCAGCCGGGACTAGGAAGGGAGACCCAGTACTTC
cdr3_aa: CSAQPGLGRETQYF

d_call: TRBD1
clone_size: few
j_call: TRBJ2-7
v_call: TRBV20-1
cdr3_nt: TGCAGTGCTAGAGAAGCCGACAGGGGCTTAGAGCAGTACTTC
cdr3_aa: CSAREADRGLEQYF

d_call: .
clone_size: .
j_call: TRBJ2-7
v_call: TRBV20-1
cdr3_nt: TGCAGTGCTAGCGTACCCGGGACTCTTCAGGACGAGCAGTACTTC
cdr3_aa: CSASVPGTLQDEQYF

d_call: .
clone_size: few
j_call: TRBJ2-7
v_call: TRBV29-1
cdr3_nt: TGCAGCGTGACGACAGGTTGGATCTCCTACGAGCAGTACTTC
cdr3_aa: CSVTTGWISYEQYF

d_call: .
clone_size: few
j_call: TRBJ1-2
v_call: TRBV29-1
cdr3_nt: TGCAGCGTTGAACAGGGAGATGGCTACACCTTC
cdr3_aa: CSVEQGDGYTF

d_call: .
clone_size: .
j_call: TRBJ2-7
v_call: TRBV10-3
cdr3_nt: TGTGCCATCAGTGTGGGGGTAAGCTCCTACGAGCAGTACTTC
cdr3_aa: CAISVGVSSYEQYF

d_call: .
clone_size: .
j_call: TRBJ2-3
v_call: TRBV7-2
cdr3_nt: TGTGCCAGCAGTTGGGGAGTTAGGGCAGATACGCAGTATTTT
cdr3_aa: CASSWGVRADTQYF

d_call: TRBD2
clone_size: few
j_call: TRBJ2-3
v_call: TRBV6-6
cdr3_nt: TGTGCCAGCAGTTACCTCTGGACTAGTTCAGATACGCAGTATTTT
cdr3_aa: CASSYLWTSSDTQYF

d_call: TRBD2
clone_size: few
j_call: TRBJ2-3
v_call: TRBV7-8
cdr3_nt: TGTGCCAGCAGCTATCCTCCCGGGACTACTAGCACAGATACGCAGTATTTT
cdr3_aa: CASSYPPGTTSTDTQYF

d_call: TRBD1
clone_size: .
j_call: TRBJ2-2
v_call: TRBV2
cdr3_nt: TGTGCCGGCAGCGAGACAGGGGGTTACGGGGAGCTGTTTTTT
cdr3_aa: CAGSETGGYGELFF

d_call: .
clone_size: .
j_call: TRBJ1-4
v_call: TRBV25-1
cdr3_nt: TGTGCCAGCAGGGCCCCCAGGCCTGGTGAAAAACTGTTTTTT
cdr3_aa: CASRAPRPGEKLFF

d_call: TRBD2
clone_size: .
j_call: TRBJ2-5
v_call: TRBV29-1
cdr3_nt: TGCAGCGTCGCGGGACTAGCGGAGGGCGTCCAAGAGACCCAGTACTTC
cdr3_aa: CSVAGLAEGVQETQYF

d_call: .
clone_size: few
j_call: TRBJ2-1
v_call: TRBV7-6
cdr3_nt: TGTGCCAGCAGCTTAGTTCCAGGGAATGAGCAGTTCTTC
cdr3_aa: CASSLVPGNEQFF

d_call: .
clone_size: few
j_call: TRBJ2-5
v_call: TRBV20-1
cdr3_nt: TGCAGTGCTAGTGGCAGGGGCCAAGAGACCCAGTACTTC
cdr3_aa: CSASGRGQETQYF

d_call: .
clone_size: .
j_call: TRBJ1-2
v_call: TRBV29-1
cdr3_nt: TGCAGCGTTGAAGAATACAGTTTCGGCTACACCTTC
cdr3_aa: CSVEEYSFGYTF

d_call: .
clone_size: few
j_call: TRBJ2-1
v_call: TRBV7-6
cdr3_nt: TGTGCCAGCAGCCTCCGCGCCGGGACTCTGAGGGCCAATGAGCAGTTCTTC
cdr3_aa: CASSLRAGTLRANEQFF

d_call: .
clone_size: few
j_call: TRBJ1-1
v_call: TRBV9
cdr3_nt: TGTGCCAGCAGCGTAGTTGAGGGAACTGAAGCTTTCTTT
cdr3_aa: CASSVVEGTEAFF

d_call: TRBD2
clone_size: few
j_call: TRBJ2-5
v_call: TRBV10-3
cdr3_nt: TGTGCCATCAGAGGAGAGCGGGGGGACCGTACAGGGGAGACCCAGTACTTC
cdr3_aa: CAIRGERGDRTGETQYF

d_call: TRBD1
clone_size: few
j_call: TRBJ1-4
v_call: TRBV7-9
cdr3_nt: TGTGCCAGCACCGGTAGGGCAGGGGGTATCGAAAAACTGTTTTTT
cdr3_aa: CASTGRAGGIEKLFF

d_call: TRBD2
clone_size: .
j_call: TRBJ2-1
v_call: TRBV20-1
cdr3_nt: TGCAGTGCTAGAGATCGTCGGGGACTAGCAATCGGAGAGCAGTTCTTC
cdr3_aa: CSARDRRGLAIGEQFF

d_call: TRBD2
clone_size: few
j_call: TRBJ2-5
v_call: TRBV27
cdr3_nt: TGTGCCAGCAGGGTGACTAGCGGGGTGCAGACCCAGTACTTC
cdr3_aa: CASRVTSGVQTQYF

d_call: .
clone_size: many
j_call: TRBJ2-5
v_call: TRBV9
cdr3_nt: TGTGCCAGCAGCGCGAATACAGGGAAAGAGACCCAGTACTTC
cdr3_aa: CASSANTGKETQYF

d_call: TRBD1
clone_size: .
j_call: TRBJ1-1
v_call: TRBV20-1
cdr3_nt: TGCAGTGCTAGATTACAGGGGATCGAAGCTTTCTTT
cdr3_aa: CSARLQGIEAFF

d_call: .
clone_size: .
j_call: TRBJ1-2
v_call: TRBV3-1
cdr3_nt: TGTGCCAGCAGCCCACAAGCAGGGCTGGCCTATGGCTACACCTTC
cdr3_aa: CASSPQAGLAYGYTF

d_call: TRBD2
clone_size: .
j_call: TRBJ2-5
v_call: TRBV20-1
cdr3_nt: TGCAGTGTTACCGGGACTAGCGGGGGGGATGAGACCCAGTACTTC
cdr3_aa: CSVTGTSGGDETQYF